This TCR beta chain derives from a study of control samples from healthy donors and cancer patients. The germline CDR1 and CDR2 sequences are SGDLS and YYNGEE. The CDR3 spans 15 residues. V was pared by 0 bases and J by 0 bases, with 6 bases between. Profiling relied on immunoSEQ multiplex PCR, and the TCRdb table lists in-frame clones only, not all of them. The data contain 150,000 or so clones, approximately 86% of them seen just once; the ten biggest clones take up approximately 1.7%. Material for sequencing was blood. The clonotype originates from a young man in good health. The rearrangement uses TRBV9 and TRBJ2-2; D uncertain. CDR3 residues: CASSVVPTNTGELFF. The CDR3 nucleotides read TGTGCCAGCAGCGTAGTGCCGACGAACACCGGGGAGCTGTTTTTT.